This note documents a single T cell receptor (beta chain) sequence. The antigen is undetermined. The CDR3 contains 13 residues. The V gene's germline CDR1 is SNHLY and CDR2 FYNNEI. Between the trimmed V and J ends, which lost 4 bases and 6 bases, there was a span of 9 bases. Regarding treatment: treatment-naive control, cytoreductive nephrectomy. The patient's renal cell carcinoma had clear cell pathology. Sequenced control tumors were from about 10 males and a few females, median age 57. Sequenced by immunoSEQ multiplex PCR; TCRdb stores in-frame clones only, minus some. The sample includes 18,000 or so clones, around 63% of them seen just once. The data were obtained in a study of radiation and T cells in renal cell carcinoma. Study-wide findings and caveats: Sampling covered only 0.75 to 1 g of each tumor. Compared with controls, irradiated tumors showed greater TCR clonality.

The V call is TRBV2, the J call TRBJ2-2, with D tentatively TRBD2 (5 bases). The specimen comprised tumor tissue, sampled from a patient whose treatment was nephrectomy without radiotherapy. This TCR came from a man in his fifties or sixties with renal cell carcinoma. CDR3 residues: CASSVTIPGELFF. CDR3 DNA sequence: TGTGCCAGCAGTGTGACTATCCCCGGGGAGCTGTTTTTT.